Below, 15 T cell receptor beta chains from the same sample are listed, as sequenced in a study of blood T cell repertoires in COVID-19. Generated by immunoSEQ multiplex PCR, the TCRdb table keeps only in-frame clones and is missing some. There are fewer than 85,000 clones in the sample; around 77% occur only once, and over 2% lies in the top ten. Sequencing used peripheral blood. These receptors all come from a man in his sixties or seventies with COVID-19, enrolled during active disease.

The genes are TRBV6-5 and TRBJ2-3; 9 bases are a match to TRBD2. Per the germline V gene, CDR1 is MNHEY and CDR2 is SVGAGI. With 10 bases clipped from V and 1 base from J, the junction kept 6 bases outside the gene matches. The length of the CDR3 is 14 residues. CDR3 nucleotide sequence: TGTGCCACCGGGACTAGCTGGGGCACAGATACGCAGTATTTT. It yields the protein CATGTSWGTDTQYF.

In DNA, the CDR3 is TGTGCCAGCAGCTTCGGGACTCACACCGGGGAGCTGTTTTTT. As protein: CASSFGTHTGELFF. The chain joins TRBV7-2 to TRBJ2-2, with TRBD2 as a possible D gene (6 bases). V was pared by 3 bases and J by 3 bases, with 8 bases between. The CDR3 contains 14 residues. Looked up from germline, CDR1 is SGHTA and CDR2 is FQGNSA.

The V call is TRBV25-1, the J call TRBJ2-1, with 10 bases aligning to TRBD2. The CDR3 runs to 18 residues. Germline V lookup: CDR1 MGHDK, CDR2 SYGVNS. Losses at the gene ends were 1 base for V and 3 bases for J; bases not matched to a gene: 9. The CDR3 sequence is CASSEWGGLASVYNEQFF. In DNA form, the CDR3 reads TGTGCCAGCAGTGAATGGGGGGGACTAGCGTCAGTCTACAATGAGCAGTTCTTC. Full variable domain (rest looked up from reference TRBV25-1 and TRBJ2-1): EADIYQTPRYLVIGTGKKITLECSQTMGHDKMYWYQQDPGMELHLIHYSYGVNSTEKGDLSSESTVSRIRTEHFPLTLESARPSHTSQYLCASSEWGGLASVYNEQFFGPGTRLTVL.

The chain joins TRBV7-2 to TRBJ2-6, with D maybe TRBD1 (5 bases). V lost 3 bases and J lost 2, with 14 bases in between. The CDR3 has 17 residues. Looked up from germline, CDR1 is SGHTA and CDR2 is FQGNSA. CDR3 nucleotides: TGTGCCAGCAGCTTGCAGGGTATTCCCCCTGGGGCCAACGTCCTGACTTTC. Translated, it gives CASSLQGIPPGANVLTF.

The genes are TRBV7-2 and TRBJ1-2, with a possible D match to TRBD1 (6 bases). This CDR3 contains 16 residues. The ends were cut back, 5 bases at V and 6 bases at J, with 22 bases in the middle. Germline V gives CDR1 SGHTA, CDR2 FQGNSA. The CDR3 DNA is TGTGCCAGCAGCAAAACGTCAGGGGCCCTCGGCAATGGCTACACCTTC. This translates into CASSKTSGALGNGYTF.

The chain employs TRBV20-1 and TRBJ2-1; no definite D call. Trimming removed 3 bases from V and 2 bases from J, with 8 bases in between. Germline loops: CDR1 DFQATT, CDR2 SNEGSKA (reference sequence). This CDR3 spans 13 amino acids. The CDR3, as DNA: TGCAGTGCTAGTACAGACCCCTACAATGAGCAGTTCTTC. Residues: CSASTDPYNEQFF.

The V gene is TRBV5-6, the J gene TRBJ1-1; TRBD1 is a possible D gene (5 bases). The CDR3 consists of 15 residues. Germline V gene lookup returns CDR1 SGHDT and CDR2 YYEEEE. Trimming took off 4 bases at V and 4 bases at J, with 17 bases between the two ends. The CDR3 DNA follows: TGTGCCAGCAGCGCCGGGACTCTTAGAGGCACTGAAGCTTTCTTT. It translates to CASSAGTLRGTEAFF.

This clone was observed a handful of times. The V call is TRBV6-5, the J call TRBJ2-2; a weak D match, TRBD2 (6 bases). Germline V CDR1 and CDR2: MNHEY, SVGAGI. The length of the CDR3 is 15 residues. With 6 bases removed from V and 0 bases from J, the gap between germline ends came to 11 bases. Here the CDR3 DNA reads TGTGCCAGCAGGCTGGGGGAGGCGAACACCGGGGAGCTGTTTTTT. This encodes CASRLGEANTGELFF.

The chain combines TRBV28 with TRBJ2-1; TRBD1 agrees at 9 bases. Germline CDR1 and CDR2: MDHEN and SYDVKM. This CDR3 has 17 amino acids. The junction had 17 bases not matched to a gene; V was cut back by 7 bases and J by 7 bases. CDR3 region: CASTNLPGQGLGNEQFF. In DNA form, the CDR3 reads TGTGCCAGCACCAATCTTCCGGGACAGGGTCTAGGGAATGAGCAGTTCTTC.

This clone was seen a single time. The chain is built from TRBV5-6 and TRBJ1-2; possibly TRBD1 for D (6 bases). The CDR3 runs 15 residues. Germline V lookup: CDR1 SGHDT, CDR2 YYEEEE. The V end was cut by 0 bases, the J end by 2 bases, with 11 bases between. The CDR3 loop is CASSLAAGTNYGYTF. The CDR3 DNA reads TGTGCCAGCAGCTTGGCGGCAGGGACAAACTATGGCTACACCTTC. Full variable domain (outside the CDR3, taken from reference TRBV5-6 and TRBJ1-2): DAGVTQSPTHLIKTRGQQVTLRCSPKSGHDTVSWYQQALGQGPQFIFQYYEEEERQRGNFPDRFSGHQFPNYSSELNVNALLLGDSALYLCASSLAAGTNYGYTFGSGTRLTVV.

The rearrangement joins TRBV27 to TRBJ2-1; tentatively, D is TRBD2 (7 bases). The V end was cut by 8 bases, the J end by 8 bases, with 19 bases between. This CDR3 has 14 amino acids. The germline V gene encodes CDR1 MNHEY and CDR2 SMNVEV (reference sequence). CDR3 in DNA: TGTGCCAGCTGGAGGGGGGGGAGTGGCTATGAGCAGTTCTTC. Its translation: CASWRGGSGYEQFF.

This clone was seen more than once but under ten times. V gene TRBV5-1 combines with J gene TRBJ2-7; TRBD2 agrees at 12 bases. Germline-derived CDR1 and CDR2 are SGHRS and YFSETQ. CDR3 length equals 15 residues. The ends lost 3 bases at V and 5 bases at J; junction bases unmatched: 6. In DNA, the CDR3 is TGCGCCAGCAGCTCTCTAGCGGGAGGGATCGACGAGCAGTACTTC. Translated: CASSSLAGGIDEQYF. The full variable domain, rest sourced from reference TRBV5-1 and TRBJ2-7, is KAGVTQTPRYLIKTRGQQVTLSCSPISGHRSVSWYQQTPGQGLQFLFEYFSETQRNKGNFPGRFSGRQFSNSRSEMNVSTLELGDSALYLCASSSLAGGIDEQYFGPGTRLTVT.

V usage is TRBV10-3 and J usage is TRBJ2-7, with 15 bases matching TRBD2. Looked up from germline, CDR1 is ENHRY and CDR2 is SYGVKD. CDR3 length: 20 residues. Losses at the gene ends were 2 bases for V and 6 bases for J; bases not matched to a gene: 17. CDR3 sequence: CAISEVWPRGRTSGGGEQYF. CDR3 coding DNA: TGTGCCATCAGTGAGGTATGGCCCCGCGGCAGGACTAGCGGGGGGGGCGAGCAGTACTTC.

The chain links TRBV12-3 or TRBV12-4 to TRBJ1-2; TRBD1 aligns across 7 bases. The CDR3 has 13 residues. Germline trimming cut 6 bases from V and 8 bases from J; bases unmatched to any gene: 9. The CDR3 sequence is CASSVGGLYGYTF. CDR3 sequence (DNA): TGTGCCAGCAGCGTAGGGGGCCTCTACGGCTACACCTTC.

The chain recombines TRBV19 with TRBJ1-1; D gene unclear. Trimming removed 3 bases from V and 4 bases from J, with 12 bases in between. CDR1 LNHDA and CDR2 SQIVND come from the germline V gene (reference sequence). The CDR3 has 14 residues. This chain's CDR3 is CASSILSGTTEAFF. In DNA form, the CDR3 reads TGTGCCAGTAGTATTTTATCCGGTACCACTGAAGCTTTCTTT.